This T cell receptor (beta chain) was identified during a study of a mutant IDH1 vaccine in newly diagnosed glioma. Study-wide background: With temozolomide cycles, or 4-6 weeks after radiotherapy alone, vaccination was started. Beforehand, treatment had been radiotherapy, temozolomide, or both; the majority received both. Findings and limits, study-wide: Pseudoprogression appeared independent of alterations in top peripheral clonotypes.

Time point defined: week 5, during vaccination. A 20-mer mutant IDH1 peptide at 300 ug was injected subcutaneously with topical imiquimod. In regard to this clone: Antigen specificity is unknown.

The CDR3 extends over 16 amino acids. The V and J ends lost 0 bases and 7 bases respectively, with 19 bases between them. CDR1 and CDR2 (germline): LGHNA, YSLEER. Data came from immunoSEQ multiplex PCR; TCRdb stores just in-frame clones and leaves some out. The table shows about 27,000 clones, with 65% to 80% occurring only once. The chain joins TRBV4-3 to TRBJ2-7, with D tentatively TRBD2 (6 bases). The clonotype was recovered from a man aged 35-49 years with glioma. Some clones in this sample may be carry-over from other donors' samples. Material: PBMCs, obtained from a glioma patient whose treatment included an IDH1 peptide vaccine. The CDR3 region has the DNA TGCGCCAGCAGCCAAGATGGAGGGGTCCCCGGGGAGGAGCAGTACTTC. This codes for CASSQDGGVPGEEQYF.